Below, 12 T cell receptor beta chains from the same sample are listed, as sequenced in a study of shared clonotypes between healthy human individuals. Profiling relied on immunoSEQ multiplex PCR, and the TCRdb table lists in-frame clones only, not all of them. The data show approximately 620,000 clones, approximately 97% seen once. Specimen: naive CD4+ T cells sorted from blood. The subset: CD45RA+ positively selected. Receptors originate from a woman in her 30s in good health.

CDR3 in amino acids: CASSLMYEQYF. CDR3 DNA sequence: TGTGCCAGCAGCTTAATGTACGAGCAGTACTTC. V is TRBV7-9 and J is TRBJ2-7; D ambiguous. Trimming removed 2 bases at V and 4 bases at J, with 3 bases between. CDR1 is SEHNR and CDR2 is FQNEAQ in the germline V gene (reference sequence). The CDR3 spans 11 residues.

The CDR3 region is CASTTGVGGSSYNEQFF. DNA for the CDR3: TGCGCCAGCACCACTGGTGTGGGGGGCAGCTCCTACAATGAGCAGTTCTTC. The V gene is TRBV5-1, the J gene TRBJ2-1; D possibly uses TRBD1 or TRBD2 (6 bases each). Trimming took off 6 bases at V and 0 bases at J, with 19 bases between the two ends. Germline V gene lookup returns CDR1 SGHRS and CDR2 YFSETQ. This CDR3 has 17 amino acids.

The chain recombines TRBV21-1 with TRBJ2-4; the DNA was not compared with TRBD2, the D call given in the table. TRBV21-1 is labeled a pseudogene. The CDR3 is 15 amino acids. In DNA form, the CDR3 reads TGTGCCAGCAGCAAAGATTGGAGATACAAAAACATTCAGTACTTC. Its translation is CASSKDWRYKNIQYF.

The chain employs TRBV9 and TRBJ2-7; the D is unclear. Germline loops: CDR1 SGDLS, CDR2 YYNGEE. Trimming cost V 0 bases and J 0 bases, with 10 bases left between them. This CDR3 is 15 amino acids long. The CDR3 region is CASSVAGLSSYEQYF. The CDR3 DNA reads TGTGCCAGCAGCGTAGCCGGGCTCAGCTCCTACGAGCAGTACTTC.

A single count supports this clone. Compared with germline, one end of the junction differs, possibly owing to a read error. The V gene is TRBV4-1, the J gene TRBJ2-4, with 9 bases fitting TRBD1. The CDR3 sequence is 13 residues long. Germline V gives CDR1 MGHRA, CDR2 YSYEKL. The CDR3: CASSQPGTGSSDF. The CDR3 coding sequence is TGCGCCAGCAGCCAACCCGGGACAGGGTCTTCGGACTTC.

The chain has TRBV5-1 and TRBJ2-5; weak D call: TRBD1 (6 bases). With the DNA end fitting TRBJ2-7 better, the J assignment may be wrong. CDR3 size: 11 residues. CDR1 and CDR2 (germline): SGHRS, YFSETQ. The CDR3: CASSQGYEQYF. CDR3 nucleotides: TGCGCCAGCAGCCAGGGGTACGAGCAGTACTTC.

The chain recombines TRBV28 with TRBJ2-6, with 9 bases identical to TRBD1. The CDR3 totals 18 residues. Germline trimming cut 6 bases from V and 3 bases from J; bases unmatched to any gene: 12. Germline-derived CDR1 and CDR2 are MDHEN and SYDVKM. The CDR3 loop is CASSSPGQGFGGANVLTF. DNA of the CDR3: TGTGCCAGCAGCAGCCCGGGACAGGGCTTTGGTGGGGCCAACGTCCTGACTTTC.

CDR3 protein: CSAFSYNEQFF. CDR3 nucleotide sequence: TGCAGTGCTTTTTCCTACAATGAGCAGTTCTTC. The chain carries TRBV20-1 and TRBJ2-1; D uncertain. The CDR3 consists of 11 residues. Germline loops: CDR1 DFQATT, CDR2 SNEGSKA (reference sequence). Trimming took off 5 bases at V and 1 base at J, with 3 bases between the two ends.

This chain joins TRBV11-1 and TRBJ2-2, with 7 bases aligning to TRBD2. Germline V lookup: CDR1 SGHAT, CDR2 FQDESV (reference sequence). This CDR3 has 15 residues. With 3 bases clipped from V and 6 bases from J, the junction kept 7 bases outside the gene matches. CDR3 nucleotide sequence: TGTGCCAGCAGCTTTGGCGGGAGCAGCCCCGGGGAGCTGTTTTTT. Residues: CASSFGGSSPGELFF.

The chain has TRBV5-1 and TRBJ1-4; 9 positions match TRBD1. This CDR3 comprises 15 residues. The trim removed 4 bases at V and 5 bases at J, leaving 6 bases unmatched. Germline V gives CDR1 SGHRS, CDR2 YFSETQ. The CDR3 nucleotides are TGCGCCAGCAGCCCCCCCGGGACAGGGAATGAAAAACTGTTTTTT. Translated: CASSPPGTGNEKLFF.

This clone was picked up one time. The CDR3 sequence: CASSPGGSIQYEQYF. CDR3 coding DNA: TGCGCCAGCAGCCCGGGTGGATCGATTCAGTACGAGCAGTACTTC. V is TRBV5-1 and J is TRBJ2-7; D gene ambiguous. Trimming stripped 4 bases from V and 4 bases from J, with 18 bases between. The V gene's germline CDR1 is SGHRS and CDR2 YFSETQ. This CDR3 comprises 15 residues.

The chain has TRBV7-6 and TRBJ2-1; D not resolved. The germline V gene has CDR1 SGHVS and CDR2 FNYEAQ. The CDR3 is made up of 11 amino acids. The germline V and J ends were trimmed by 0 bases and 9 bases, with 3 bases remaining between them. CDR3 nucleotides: TGTGCCAGCAGCTTAGCGAGTGAGCAGTTCTTC. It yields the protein CASSLASEQFF.